The rows below give T cell receptor beta chains drawn from one sample of a study of OX40 agonist ivuxolimab in advanced cancers. Repertoires were generated with immunoSEQ multiplex PCR, while TCRdb's copy carries only in-frame clones and drops some. The table lists 80,000 to 100,000 clones, about 92% of them singletons. The sample was CD4+ or CD8+ T cells sorted from blood, taken in a trial of the OX40 agonist ivuxolimab. Source of these receptors: an adult with an advanced solid tumor such as melanoma, head and neck, liver or kidney cancer. Each CDR3 is given with its conserved first and last residue. A D gene is named only where the DNA matches it firmly.

v_gene: TRBV13; d_gene: .; j_gene: TRBJ1-4; CDR3aa: CASSFRRNEKLFF
v_gene: TRBV18; d_gene: .; j_gene: TRBJ2-2; CDR3aa: CASSPNTGELFF
v_gene: TRBV9; d_gene: TRBD2; j_gene: TRBJ2-1; CDR3aa: CASSVSSGSWNEQFF
v_gene: TRBV7-3; d_gene: .; j_gene: TRBJ2-5; CDR3aa: CASSLTGWETQYF
v_gene: TRBV7-2; d_gene: TRBD1; j_gene: TRBJ2-5; CDR3aa: CASSLFGQGQETQYF
v_gene: TRBV19; d_gene: TRBD2; j_gene: TRBJ2-1; CDR3aa: CASSMVRTSGRRSSYNEQFF
v_gene: TRBV11-1; d_gene: TRBD1; j_gene: TRBJ2-1; CDR3aa: CASSQDRVPTYEQFF
v_gene: TRBV19; d_gene: .; j_gene: TRBJ2-5; CDR3aa: CASSFRREETQYF
v_gene: TRBV19; d_gene: .; j_gene: TRBJ1-5; CDR3aa: CASSIGRQGPQHF
v_gene: TRBV6-5; d_gene: TRBD1; j_gene: TRBJ1-6; CDR3aa: CASSYSSQGVNSPLHF
v_gene: TRBV2; d_gene: .; j_gene: TRBJ2-1; CDR3aa: CASSRLVEQFF
v_gene: TRBV7-9; d_gene: .; j_gene: TRBJ2-5; CDR3aa: CASSLTTGFTEETQYF
v_gene: TRBV18; d_gene: .; j_gene: TRBJ2-1; CDR3aa: CASSPPGSGHEQFF
v_gene: TRBV18; d_gene: .; j_gene: TRBJ1-5; CDR3aa: CASSQEATGNQPQHF
v_gene: TRBV5-1; d_gene: TRBD2; j_gene: TRBJ2-1; CDR3aa: CASSGGLAGGLYNEQFF
v_gene: TRBV6-6; d_gene: TRBD2; j_gene: TRBJ2-1; CDR3aa: CASSYGTSAYNEQFF
v_gene: TRBV7-2; d_gene: TRBD1; j_gene: TRBJ2-1; CDR3aa: CASREGQTINEQFF
v_gene: TRBV25-1; d_gene: .; j_gene: TRBJ2-7; CDR3aa: CASMDEQRFSYEQYF
v_gene: TRBV6-5; d_gene: .; j_gene: TRBJ1-2; CDR3aa: CASSSGTAIWGYTF
v_gene: TRBV6-5; d_gene: .; j_gene: TRBJ2-5; CDR3aa: CASSYLVGGETQYF
v_gene: TRBV19; d_gene: TRBD1; j_gene: TRBJ2-5; CDR3aa: CASSRGQGDTQYF
v_gene: TRBV2; d_gene: .; j_gene: TRBJ1-1; CDR3aa: CASLRNGNTEAFF
v_gene: TRBV6-1; d_gene: TRBD2; j_gene: TRBJ2-1; CDR3aa: CASRSAGGVHEQFF